The T cell receptor beta chain under discussion was sequenced for a study of vaccination effects on CD4 cells after COVID-19. Note on this clone: Its antigen is still unknown.

CD4+ T cells specific for antigen were expanded with viral peptide pools by the ViraFEST assay before sequencing. Researchers isolated CD4+ T cells once around 11 days of culture had elapsed. This CDR3 region has 19 residues. Trimming cost V 1 base and J 2 bases; bases outside gene matches: 15. CDR1 and CDR2 from the germline V gene are SGHTA and FQGNSA. Here immunoSEQ multiplex PCR was the method, and the copy in TCRdb shows in-frame clones only, minus some. The sample consists of 50,000 to 65,000 clones, around 80% of them appearing once. This TCR was recovered from a human donor who received a COVID-19 vaccine. The sample here was CD4+ T cells from PBMCs cultured with HCoV-229E spike peptides, taken before COVID-19 vaccination. This chain links TRBV7-2 with TRBJ2-7; 9 bases are shared with TRBD2. The CDR3 region is CASSLVGQGELAGTYEQYV. CDR3 coding DNA: TGTGCCAGCAGCTTAGTGGGGCAGGGGGAGCTAGCGGGGACCTACGAGCAGTACGTC.